This T cell receptor (beta chain) was recorded in a study of vaccination and CD4 T cells after COVID-19. For the study at large: Cells were stimulated with overlapping spike peptide pools from SARS-CoV-2, HCoV-NL63, HCoV-OC43 and HCoV-229E. Study-level findings and limits: Vaccine-specific clones in convalescent patients were spike mono-reactive in 304 of 307 cases.

The treatment here: roughly ten-day PBMC culture with coronavirus spike peptide pools or control peptides (ViraFEST assay). Sequenced with the Oncomine TCR Beta short-read assay was DNA taken from cultured CD4+ T cells. Once CD4+ T cells had been cultured, genomic DNA was extracted from them. Via MiXCR, TCRdb re-called the PCR reads, giving one row per CDR3 protein. The repertoire holds around 10,000 distinct CDR3 sequences, roughly two fifths seen once, with around 30% in the top ten. On this clonotype: Its antigen is unidentified.

The V end lost 5 bases, the J end lost 12 bases, and 18 bases lay between the germline ends. Per germline, CDR1 SGHVS and CDR2 FQNEAQ. The CDR3 length is 13 residues. This receptor was identified in a human donor who had recovered from COVID-19. The sequencing input was CD4+ T cells from blood, cultured in vitro. The chain combines TRBV7-8 with TRBJ2-3; D unresolved. CDR3 DNA: TGTGCCAGCAGCCGACAATCGTCAGCGAACCAGTATTTT. It yields the protein CASSRQSSANQYF.